The next 5 T cell receptor beta chains were all read from a single sample in a study of response to subunit inactivated influenza vaccine. TCRdb passed the RT-PCR reads through MiXCR, listing each CDR3 protein once. The sample includes approximately 300,000 distinct CDR3 sequences, roughly 22% of them seen just once. Material: PBMCs from blood, obtained less than 22 months after vaccination. These TCRs come from a man aged 50-75 years who received an inactivated influenza vaccine.

This clonotype was counted between two and nine times. The chain has TRBV4-1 and TRBJ1-2, with D possibly matching TRBD1 (5 bases). The germline V gene has CDR1 MGHRA and CDR2 YSYEKL. The V and J ends lost 1 base and 0 bases respectively, with 9 bases between them. The CDR3 extends over 15 amino acids. Written as DNA, the CDR3 is TGCGCCAGCAGCCAAGGTCAGGGAACTAACTATGGCTACACCTTC. This gives the protein CASSQGQGTNYGYTF.

The J gene is TRBJ2-3, the V gene TRBV12-3 or TRBV12-4; tentative D call: TRBD2 (6 bases). CDR3 length equals 15 residues. The V and J ends lost 6 bases and 1 base respectively, with 14 bases between them. CDR3 sequence: CASRLAPSGTDTQYF. As DNA, the CDR3 is TGTGCCAGCAGACTCGCGCCTAGCGGCACAGATACGCAGTATTTT.

The chain links TRBV10-3 to TRBJ2-5; unclear D gene. The CDR3 has 13 residues. Germline assignment: CDR1 ENHRY and CDR2 SYGVKD. V dropped 2 bases and J dropped 2 bases, with 6 bases sitting between them. CDR3 sequence (DNA): TGTGCCATCAGTGAGGGGATACAAGAGACCCAGTACTTC. It codes for CAISEGIQETQYF.

V usage is TRBV5-6 and J usage is TRBJ2-1; D tentatively fits TRBD1 or TRBD2 (5 bases each). The germline gives CDR1 SGHDT, CDR2 YYEEEE. With 3 bases removed from V and 8 bases from J, the gap between germline ends came to 12 bases. The CDR3 consists of 13 residues. CDR3 coding DNA: TGTGCCAGCAGCTGGGACCTGGTGGATGAGCAGTTCTTC. This encodes CASSWDLVDEQFF.

This clonotype appeared many times. V and J are TRBV6-2 or TRBV6-3 and TRBJ2-7, with 12 bases matching TRBD1. The CDR3 consists of 15 residues. Germline CDR1 and CDR2: MNHEY and SVGEGT. The junction had 9 bases not matched to a gene; V was cut back by 5 bases and J by 7 bases. The CDR3, as DNA: TGTGCCAGCAGTGACCCGGGACAGGGGGCTGGTGAGCAGTACTTC. Amino acids: CASSDPGQGAGEQYF.